Listed below are T cell receptor beta chains from one sample, sequenced in a study of immune evolution from preneoplasia to lung adenocarcinoma. Sequenced by immunoSEQ multiplex PCR; TCRdb stores in-frame clones only, minus some. The sample has approximately 15,000 clones; over 75% are singletons. Sequencing used FFPE lung adenocarcinoma in situ tissue. The source is a donor older than 65 with lung adenocarcinoma. CDR3s include the opening cysteine and the closing phenylalanine or tryptophan. The D gene is left open where the match is weak. Not all rows give a size; the values are once, few, many and, for expanded clones, a class.

CDR3 protein: CSVEAIARTDTQYF
CDR3 DNA: TGCAGCGTTGAAGCTATAGCCAGGACAGATACGCAGTATTTT
J gene: TRBJ2-3
D gene: .
V gene: TRBV29-1
clone size: .

CDR3 protein: CASSQDPCTETGAYGYTF
CDR3 DNA: TGTGCCAGCAGCCAAGACCCCTGCACAGAGACCGGTGCCTATGGCTACACCTTC
J gene: TRBJ1-2
D gene: .
V gene: TRBV14
clone size: .

CDR3 protein: CASSPRRGREQFF
CDR3 DNA: TGTGCCAGCAGCCCCCGAAGGGGTCGTGAGCAGTTCTTC
J gene: TRBJ2-1
D gene: .
V gene: TRBV6-5
clone size: .

CDR3 protein: CASSRILYGYTF
CDR3 DNA: TGTGCCAGCAGTAGGATCCTCTATGGCTACACCTTC
J gene: TRBJ1-2
D gene: .
V gene: TRBV13
clone size: few

CDR3 protein: CASSTRDENTGELFF
CDR3 DNA: TGCGCCAGCAGTACCAGGGATGAGAACACCGGGGAGCTGTTTTTT
J gene: TRBJ2-2
D gene: .
V gene: TRBV23-1
clone size: .

CDR3 protein: CASSIQDRGYNEQFF
CDR3 DNA: TGTGCCAGTAGTATCCAGGACAGGGGCTACAATGAGCAGTTCTTC
J gene: TRBJ2-1
D gene: TRBD1
V gene: TRBV19
clone size: few

CDR3 protein: CASSFGDEQFF
CDR3 DNA: TGTGCCAGCAGTTTCGGTGATGAGCAGTTCTTC
J gene: TRBJ2-1
D gene: .
V gene: TRBV28
clone size: .

CDR3 protein: CASSPGTSGYEQFF
CDR3 DNA: TGTGCCAGCAGCCCCGGGACTAGCGGTTATGAGCAGTTCTTC
J gene: TRBJ2-1
D gene: TRBD2
V gene: TRBV7-9
clone size: .

CDR3 protein: CASSLRSQETQYF
CDR3 DNA: TGTGCCAGCAGCTTAAGGTCCCAAGAGACCCAGTACTTC
J gene: TRBJ2-5
D gene: .
V gene: TRBV7-2
clone size: few

CDR3 protein: CAWSVYRGTDTQYF
CDR3 DNA: TGTGCCTGGAGTGTATATCGCGGGACAGATACGCAGTATTTT
J gene: TRBJ2-3
D gene: .
V gene: TRBV30
clone size: .

CDR3 protein: CASSSGQGGEQYF
CDR3 DNA: TGTGCCAGCAGCTCGGGACAGGGGGGCGAGCAGTACTTC
J gene: TRBJ2-7
D gene: TRBD1
V gene: TRBV7-9
clone size: medium-sized

CDR3 protein: CASSVGAGGFSYEQYF
CDR3 DNA: TGTGCCAGCAGCGTCGGCGCGGGAGGCTTCTCCTACGAGCAGTACTTC
J gene: TRBJ2-7
D gene: TRBD2
V gene: TRBV9
clone size: .

CDR3 protein: CAWRGQGIVGGELFF
CDR3 DNA: TGTGCCTGGAGGGGACAGGGGATTGTTGGCGGGGAGCTGTTTTTT
J gene: TRBJ2-2
D gene: TRBD1
V gene: TRBV30
clone size: .

CDR3 protein: CAWSDGEGGAKNIQYF
CDR3 DNA: TGTGCCTGGAGTGATGGGGAGGGGGGAGCCAAAAACATTCAGTACTTC
J gene: TRBJ2-4
D gene: .
V gene: TRBV30
clone size: .

CDR3 protein: CATGTGTYEQYF
CDR3 DNA: TGTGCCACCGGGACAGGGACCTACGAGCAGTACTTC
J gene: TRBJ2-7
D gene: TRBD1
V gene: TRBV28
clone size: .

CDR3 protein: CASSLVQGSYEQYF
CDR3 DNA: TGTGCCAGCAGCTTAGTACAGGGGTCCTACGAGCAGTACTTC
J gene: TRBJ2-7
D gene: TRBD1
V gene: TRBV7-9
clone size: .

CDR3 protein: CASTQVEDYGYTF
CDR3 DNA: TGTGCCAGCACCCAGGTGGAGGACTATGGCTACACCTTC
J gene: TRBJ1-2
D gene: .
V gene: TRBV6-1
clone size: .

CDR3 protein: CASSYQTSGYINEQFF
CDR3 DNA: TGCGCCAGCAGCTACCAGACTAGCGGTTACATCAATGAGCAGTTCTTC
J gene: TRBJ2-1
D gene: TRBD2
V gene: TRBV5-1
clone size: .

CDR3 protein: CASSLYGTASYEQYF
CDR3 DNA: TGTGCCAGCAGTTTGTATGGGACTGCCTCCTACGAGCAGTACTTC
J gene: TRBJ2-7
D gene: .
V gene: TRBV27
clone size: .

CDR3 protein: CASGGATYEQYF
CDR3 DNA: TGCGCCAGCGGCGGGGCAACCTACGAGCAGTACTTC
J gene: TRBJ2-7
D gene: .
V gene: TRBV10-2
clone size: .

CDR3 protein: CASSPDGVLYEQYF
CDR3 DNA: TGCGCCAGCAGCCCGGACGGAGTCCTCTACGAGCAGTACTTC
J gene: TRBJ2-7
D gene: .
V gene: TRBV5-1
clone size: .

CDR3 protein: CASSHLSGTDLTDTQYF
CDR3 DNA: TGCGCCAGCAGCCACCTGTCCGGGACCGACCTCACAGATACGCAGTATTTT
J gene: TRBJ2-3
D gene: .
V gene: TRBV4-3
clone size: .

CDR3 protein: CASSFGTGDYGYTF
CDR3 DNA: TGTGCCAGCAGTTTTGGGACAGGGGACTATGGCTACACCTTC
J gene: TRBJ1-2
D gene: TRBD1
V gene: TRBV28
clone size: .

CDR3 protein: CASRSGTGVYNEQFF
CDR3 DNA: TGTGCCAGCAGATCCGGGACAGGGGTTTACAATGAGCAGTTCTTC
J gene: TRBJ2-1
D gene: TRBD1
V gene: TRBV6-6
clone size: .

CDR3 protein: CASRTGRGGLETQYF
CDR3 DNA: TGTGCCAGCAGAACTGGGCGGGGGGGGTTAGAGACCCAGTACTTC
J gene: TRBJ2-5
D gene: TRBD2
V gene: TRBV6-6
clone size: .

CDR3 protein: CASSSPGPPYEQYF
CDR3 DNA: TGTGCCAGCAGTTCACCGGGCCCCCCCTACGAGCAGTACTTC
J gene: TRBJ2-7
D gene: .
V gene: TRBV5-4
clone size: once

CDR3 protein: CASSLYPGQGSNEQYF
CDR3 DNA: TGTGCCAGCAGTTTATATCCGGGACAGGGGAGCAACGAGCAGTACTTC
J gene: TRBJ2-7
D gene: TRBD1
V gene: TRBV28
clone size: .

CDR3 protein: CASTEGAGANYNEQFF
CDR3 DNA: TGTGCCAGCACCGAAGGGGCGGGAGCGAACTACAATGAGCAGTTCTTC
J gene: TRBJ2-1
D gene: TRBD2
V gene: TRBV11-2
clone size: once

CDR3 protein: CASSLEGLLQETQYF
CDR3 DNA: TGTGCCAGCAGCTTAGAGGGGCTGCTCCAAGAGACCCAGTACTTC
J gene: TRBJ2-5
D gene: .
V gene: TRBV11-2
clone size: .

CDR3 protein: CASSTGGTVETQYF
CDR3 DNA: TGTGCCAGCAGCACAGGGGGAACGGTTGAGACCCAGTACTTC
J gene: TRBJ2-5
D gene: TRBD1
V gene: TRBV9
clone size: .

CDR3 protein: CASIGPMVGALSYEQYF
CDR3 DNA: TGTGCCAGCATAGGCCCTATGGTGGGGGCCCTCTCCTACGAGCAGTACTTC
J gene: TRBJ2-7
D gene: .
V gene: TRBV28
clone size: .

CDR3 protein: CASSASRWSSGNTIYF
CDR3 DNA: TGTGCCAGCAGTGCCTCTAGATGGAGCTCTGGAAACACCATATATTTT
J gene: TRBJ1-3
D gene: .
V gene: TRBV28
clone size: .

CDR3 protein: CASSFHYTGELFF
CDR3 DNA: TGTGCCAGCAGCTTTCACTACACCGGGGAGCTGTTTTTT
J gene: TRBJ2-2
D gene: .
V gene: TRBV7-9
clone size: once

CDR3 protein: CASSPGTSGMNEQYF
CDR3 DNA: TGTGCCAGCAGCCCTGGGACTAGCGGGATGAACGAGCAGTACTTC
J gene: TRBJ2-7
D gene: TRBD2
V gene: TRBV7-2
clone size: .

CDR3 protein: CASSPSIGVSGNTIYF
CDR3 DNA: TGTGCCAGCTCACCTTCTATAGGGGTCTCTGGAAACACCATATATTTT
J gene: TRBJ1-3
D gene: .
V gene: TRBV18
clone size: .

CDR3 protein: CASSLRIGASGRVTDTQYF
CDR3 DNA: TGTGCCAGCAGCTTAAGGATTGGGGCCAGCGGGAGGGTAACAGATACGCAGTATTTT
J gene: TRBJ2-3
D gene: TRBD2
V gene: TRBV7-2
clone size: .

CDR3 protein: CASSFDRFNYEQYF
CDR3 DNA: TGTGCCAGCAGTTTTGATCGCTTCAACTACGAGCAGTACTTC
J gene: TRBJ2-7
D gene: .
V gene: TRBV27
clone size: few

CDR3 protein: CASSPPGGTNTGELFF
CDR3 DNA: TGTGCCAGCAGCCCCCCGGGGGGAACGAACACCGGGGAGCTGTTTTTT
J gene: TRBJ2-2
D gene: TRBD2
V gene: TRBV7-3
clone size: .

CDR3 protein: CASSSAPPVTSSNEQFF
CDR3 DNA: TGTGCCAGCAGCTCAGCCCCGCCGGTGACTAGTTCCAATGAGCAGTTCTTC
J gene: TRBJ2-1
D gene: .
V gene: TRBV5-6
clone size: .

CDR3 protein: CASSSEGTGNQPQHF
CDR3 DNA: TGTGCCAGCAGTTCGGAGGGTACCGGCAATCAGCCCCAGCATTTT
J gene: TRBJ1-5
D gene: .
V gene: TRBV6-1
clone size: few

CDR3 protein: CASSPHLGGKTNTGELFF
CDR3 DNA: TGTGCCAGCAGCCCCCATTTAGGAGGGAAAACGAACACCGGGGAGCTGTTTTTT
J gene: TRBJ2-2
D gene: .
V gene: TRBV5-4
clone size: once

CDR3 protein: CASRGGQHEKLFF
CDR3 DNA: TGTGCCAGCAGGGGGGGACAGCATGAAAAACTGTTTTTT
J gene: TRBJ1-4
D gene: TRBD1
V gene: TRBV25-1
clone size: .

CDR3 protein: CASSAGGSSGHEQYF
CDR3 DNA: TGTGCCAGCAGCGCTGGGGGCTCGTCGGGGCACGAGCAGTACTTC
J gene: TRBJ2-7
D gene: .
V gene: TRBV9
clone size: .

CDR3 protein: CASSQDWEWTAYGYTF
CDR3 DNA: TGCGCCAGCAGCCAAGATTGGGAGTGGACCGCCTATGGCTACACCTTC
J gene: TRBJ1-2
D gene: .
V gene: TRBV4-1
clone size: .

CDR3 protein: CASRRQGDRSGELFF
CDR3 DNA: TGTGCCAGTAGAAGACAGGGGGATCGGTCCGGGGAGCTGTTTTTT
J gene: TRBJ2-2
D gene: TRBD1
V gene: TRBV19
clone size: .

CDR3 protein: CASSVGQGDSETQYF
CDR3 DNA: TGTGCCAGCAGCGTGGGACAGGGGGATTCAGAGACCCAGTACTTC
J gene: TRBJ2-5
D gene: TRBD1
V gene: TRBV9
clone size: .

CDR3 protein: CASSLAVGVGTGELFF
CDR3 DNA: TGCGCCAGCAGCTTGGCGGTGGGAGTGGGAACCGGGGAGCTGTTTTTT
J gene: TRBJ2-2
D gene: .
V gene: TRBV5-1
clone size: .

CDR3 protein: CASSLAAGNTEAFF
CDR3 DNA: TGCGCCAGCAGCTTGGCCGCAGGGAACACTGAAGCTTTCTTT
J gene: TRBJ1-1
D gene: .
V gene: TRBV5-1
clone size: .

CDR3 protein: CASSPTRLFLSTDTQYF
CDR3 DNA: TGTGCCAGCAGCCCGACCCGGCTGTTCTTGAGCACAGATACGCAGTATTTT
J gene: TRBJ2-3
D gene: .
V gene: TRBV28
clone size: .

CDR3 protein: CSVGAGAGYEQYF
CDR3 DNA: TGCAGCGTTGGAGCGGGGGCAGGCTACGAGCAGTACTTC
J gene: TRBJ2-7
D gene: TRBD2
V gene: TRBV29-1
clone size: .

CDR3 protein: CASSFRNYGYTF
CDR3 DNA: TGTGCCAGCAGTTTCAGGAATTATGGCTACACCTTC
J gene: TRBJ1-2
D gene: .
V gene: TRBV28
clone size: .

CDR3 protein: CAISESGRGTGGNTEAFF
CDR3 DNA: TGTGCCATCAGTGAGTCGGGGAGGGGAACGGGGGGGAACACTGAAGCTTTCTTT
J gene: TRBJ1-1
D gene: .
V gene: TRBV10-3
clone size: .

CDR3 protein: CASSEWTVYGYTF
CDR3 DNA: TGTGCCAGCAGTGAATGGACGGTCTATGGCTACACCTTC
J gene: TRBJ1-2
D gene: .
V gene: TRBV2
clone size: .

CDR3 protein: CASSLSPRWGEQFF
CDR3 DNA: TGTGCCAGCAGCCTTAGCCCTCGCTGGGGTGAGCAGTTCTTC
J gene: TRBJ2-1
D gene: .
V gene: TRBV7-3
clone size: medium-sized

CDR3 protein: CASSLNRDYGYTF
CDR3 DNA: TGTGCCAGCAGCTTAAACAGGGACTATGGCTACACCTTC
J gene: TRBJ1-2
D gene: .
V gene: TRBV7-3
clone size: .

CDR3 protein: CASSPGAVTGEQYF
CDR3 DNA: TGTGCCAGCAGCCCGGGGGCGGTAACCGGCGAGCAGTACTTC
J gene: TRBJ2-7
D gene: .
V gene: TRBV7-9
clone size: once

CDR3 protein: CASSLPGLDFSGANVLTF
CDR3 DNA: TGTGCCAGCAGCTTACCGGGGTTAGACTTCTCTGGGGCCAACGTCCTGACTTTC
J gene: TRBJ2-6
D gene: .
V gene: TRBV7-8
clone size: .

CDR3 protein: CASLGNRAGELFF
CDR3 DNA: TGTGCCAGCCTCGGGAATCGGGCCGGGGAGCTGTTTTTT
J gene: TRBJ2-2
D gene: .
V gene: TRBV28
clone size: .

CDR3 protein: CASSFGTGRETQYF
CDR3 DNA: TGCGCCAGCAGCTTTGGCACAGGGAGAGAGACCCAGTACTTC
J gene: TRBJ2-5
D gene: .
V gene: TRBV5-1
clone size: .